This T cell receptor beta chain comes out of a study of blood T cell repertoires in COVID-19. Study-level background: The study drew acute and convalescent COVID-19 samples from the United States, Italy and Spain. The analysed material was cDNA or gDNA that came from T cells, B-cell-depleted T cells, or PBMCs.

As processed by the authors: How many nucleated cells were present was estimated from reference gene primer amplification. The data were produced by immunoSEQ multiplex PCR, yet TCRdb's version contains in-frame clones alone and is incomplete. For V, J and clone size, that table is used; D and trimming come from the DNA. The table includes 250,000 or so clones, 80% to 90% detected once. Germline CDR1 SGHTA, CDR2 FQGTGA. This CDR3 spans 15 amino acids. V trimming: 5 bases; J trimming: 8 bases; junction bases outside the gene matches: 8. Source material: peripheral blood. The TCR comes from a middle-aged woman who had recovered from COVID-19. The chain employs TRBV7-3 and TRBJ1-6, with TRBD1 matching over 8 bases. CDR3 sequence reads: CASSLRQDRDSPLHF. The CDR3 DNA is TGTGCCAGCAGCCTCCGCCAGGACAGGGATTCACCCCTCCACTTT.